This TCR beta chain derives from a study of shared clonotypes between healthy human individuals. Trimming at V came to 4 bases and at J to 1 base, leaving 3 bases not matched to a gene. CDR1 is SGHNT, CDR2 YYREEE, per germline (reference sequence). This CDR3 region has 16 residues. Sequenced by immunoSEQ multiplex PCR; TCRdb stores in-frame clones only, minus some. The table shows about 2.4 million clones, with around nine tenths occurring only once. The source of this sequence is a young man in good health. The sample was naive CD4+ T cells sorted from blood. Subset specified: CD45RA+ positively selected. The rearrangement links TRBV5-4 to TRBJ2-3; TRBD2 agrees at 13 bases. CDR3 nucleotide sequence: TGTGCCAGCAGCACGGGGACTAGCGGGGGCACAGATACGCAGTATTTT. Translation gives CASSTGTSGGTDTQYF.